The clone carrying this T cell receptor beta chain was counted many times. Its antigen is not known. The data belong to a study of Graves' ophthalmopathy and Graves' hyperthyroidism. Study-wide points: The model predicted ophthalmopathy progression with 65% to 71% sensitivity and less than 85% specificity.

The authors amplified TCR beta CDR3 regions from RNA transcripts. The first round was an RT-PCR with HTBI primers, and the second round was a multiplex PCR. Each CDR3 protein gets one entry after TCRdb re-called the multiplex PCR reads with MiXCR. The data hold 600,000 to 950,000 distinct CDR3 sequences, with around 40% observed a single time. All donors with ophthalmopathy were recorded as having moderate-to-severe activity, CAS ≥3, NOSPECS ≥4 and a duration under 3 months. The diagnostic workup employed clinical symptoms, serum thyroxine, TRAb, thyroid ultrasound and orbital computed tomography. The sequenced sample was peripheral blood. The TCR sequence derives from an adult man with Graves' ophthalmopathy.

CDR3 nucleotides: TGCAGTGCTAAGGACGGAACGAACACTGAAGCTTTCTTT. It codes for CSAKDGTNTEAFF. The chain is built from TRBV20-1 and TRBJ1-1; unclear D gene. Trimming took off 4 bases at V and 1 base at J, with 10 bases between the two ends. The germline CDR1 and CDR2 sequences are DFQATT and SNEGSKA (reference sequence). The CDR3 sequence is 13 residues long.